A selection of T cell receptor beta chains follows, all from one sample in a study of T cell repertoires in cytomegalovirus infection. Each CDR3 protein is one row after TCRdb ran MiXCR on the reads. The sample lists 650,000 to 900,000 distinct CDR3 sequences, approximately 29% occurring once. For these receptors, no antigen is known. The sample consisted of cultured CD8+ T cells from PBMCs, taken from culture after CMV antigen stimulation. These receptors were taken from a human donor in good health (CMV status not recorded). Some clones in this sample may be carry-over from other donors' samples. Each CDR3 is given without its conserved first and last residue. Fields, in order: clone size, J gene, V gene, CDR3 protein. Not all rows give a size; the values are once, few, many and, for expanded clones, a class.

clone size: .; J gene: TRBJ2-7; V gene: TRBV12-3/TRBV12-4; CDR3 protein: ASRWGDRTYEQY
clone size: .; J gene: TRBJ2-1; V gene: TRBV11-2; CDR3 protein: ASSLNPSNEQF
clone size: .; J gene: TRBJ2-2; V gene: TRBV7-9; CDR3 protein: ASSPPWGYGELF
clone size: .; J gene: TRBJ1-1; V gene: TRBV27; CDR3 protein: ASSPYTPNRGTEAF
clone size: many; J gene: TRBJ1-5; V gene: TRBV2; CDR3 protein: ASSEDRGLQPQH
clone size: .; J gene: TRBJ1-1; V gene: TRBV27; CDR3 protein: ASSQGGRRAF
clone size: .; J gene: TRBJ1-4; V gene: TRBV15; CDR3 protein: ATRSGFEKLF
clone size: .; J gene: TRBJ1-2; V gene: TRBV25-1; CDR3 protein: ASSDRGGLNYGYT
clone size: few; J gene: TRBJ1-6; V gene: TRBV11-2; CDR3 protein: ASSLDLGSPLH
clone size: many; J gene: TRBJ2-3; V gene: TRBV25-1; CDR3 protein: ASSDQQGHWTDTQY
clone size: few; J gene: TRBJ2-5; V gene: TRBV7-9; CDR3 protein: ASSLPGLGETQY
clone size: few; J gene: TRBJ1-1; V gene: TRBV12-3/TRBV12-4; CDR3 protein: ATVALTTGRTEAF
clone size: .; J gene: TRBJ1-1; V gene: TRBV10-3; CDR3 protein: AISDPSRDTVRDTEAF
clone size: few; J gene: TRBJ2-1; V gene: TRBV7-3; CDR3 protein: ASSLMGEGNEQF
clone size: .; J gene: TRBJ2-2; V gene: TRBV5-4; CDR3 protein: ASSDLMHNSNTGELF
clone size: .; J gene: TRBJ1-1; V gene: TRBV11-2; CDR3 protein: ASSLWTGGFTEAF
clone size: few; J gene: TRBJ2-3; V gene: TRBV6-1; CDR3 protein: ASSPRDRANTQY
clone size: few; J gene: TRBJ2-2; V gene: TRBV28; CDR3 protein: ASSPPPGTVNTGELF
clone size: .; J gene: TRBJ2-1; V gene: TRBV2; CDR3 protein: ASSVASGRYNEQF
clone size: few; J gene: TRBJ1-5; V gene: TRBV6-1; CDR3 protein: ASSVIGRWDQPQH
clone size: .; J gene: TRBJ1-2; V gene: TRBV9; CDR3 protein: ASSVAVGNGYGYT
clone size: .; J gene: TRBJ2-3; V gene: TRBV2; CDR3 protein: ASLVGRDTQY
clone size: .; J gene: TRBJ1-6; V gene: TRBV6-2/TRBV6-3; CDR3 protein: ASSGPGRRNNSPLH
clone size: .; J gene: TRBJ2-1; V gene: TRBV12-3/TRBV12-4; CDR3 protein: ASSTRGGEQF
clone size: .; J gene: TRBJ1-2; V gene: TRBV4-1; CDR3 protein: ASSQANRGYSDGYT
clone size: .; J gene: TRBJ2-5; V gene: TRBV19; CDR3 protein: ASSMLRDRGWETQY
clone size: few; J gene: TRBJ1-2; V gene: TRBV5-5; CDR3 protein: ASSEVTGSYGYT
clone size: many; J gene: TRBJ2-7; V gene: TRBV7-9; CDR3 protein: ASRGQGPSYEQY
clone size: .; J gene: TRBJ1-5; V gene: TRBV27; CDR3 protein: ASSLGQGESRNQPQH
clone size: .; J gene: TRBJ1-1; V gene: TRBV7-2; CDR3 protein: ASSLGPAGARNTEAF
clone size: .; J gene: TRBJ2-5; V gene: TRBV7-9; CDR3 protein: ASSFSRREPQETQY
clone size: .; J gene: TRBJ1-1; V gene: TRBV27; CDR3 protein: ASSLYHEAF
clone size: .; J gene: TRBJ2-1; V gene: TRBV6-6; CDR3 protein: ASRASSGGIYNEQF
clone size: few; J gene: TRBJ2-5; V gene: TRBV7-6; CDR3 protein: ASSLWDRTQETQY
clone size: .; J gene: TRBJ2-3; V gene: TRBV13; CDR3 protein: ASSLGWRTGDRTDTQY
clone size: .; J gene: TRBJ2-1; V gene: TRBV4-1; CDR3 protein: ASSQGTGNEQF
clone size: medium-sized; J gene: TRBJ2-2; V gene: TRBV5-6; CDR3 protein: ASSGGQGANTGELF
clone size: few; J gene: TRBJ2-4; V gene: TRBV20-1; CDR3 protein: SARDRLAGFPVNIQY
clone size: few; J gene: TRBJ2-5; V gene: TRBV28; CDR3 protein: ASSLIGAGKAQETQY
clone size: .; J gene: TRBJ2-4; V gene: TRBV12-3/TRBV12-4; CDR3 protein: ASSFRGGTWKNIQY